This TCR beta chain was observed in a study of blood T cell repertoires in COVID-19. Background on the study: Italy, Spain and the United States were the sources of the convalescent and acute COVID-19 samples. Sample material is recorded as cDNA or gDNA derived from T cells, B-cell-depleted T cells, or PBMCs.

J was trimmed by 4 bases and V by 0 bases; bases with no gene match: 1. The CDR3 length is 14 residues. From germline, CDR1 is SGHNT and CDR2 YYREEE (reference sequence). Per the original methods: Amplification with reference gene primers provided the estimates of nucleated cell counts. Data came from immunoSEQ multiplex PCR; TCRdb stores just in-frame clones and leaves some out. V and J calls and clone size follow that table, whereas D and trimming were derived from the DNA. The sample lists tens of thousands of clones, almost 90% occurring once. The gene calls are TRBV5-4 and TRBJ1-2; 9 nucleotides align to TRBD1. The sequenced sample was peripheral blood. The sequence came from a human donor with active COVID-19. The donor label of this sample is uncertain. The CDR3: CASSLEGQGYGYTF. The CDR3 DNA is TGTGCCAGCAGCTTGGAGGGACAGGGCTATGGCTACACCTTC.